What follows are 8 T cell receptor beta chains derived from one specimen sequenced in a study of post-analysis software for immune sequencing data. Antigens for these TCRs are unknown. Built from TCR beta cDNA, the libraries had unique molecular identifiers in them. MiXCR was run by TCRdb on the PCR reads, yielding one entry per CDR3 protein. The profile shows under 900,000 distinct CDR3 sequences, approximately 53% of them singletons. Findings and caveats of the study: Five or six TRBV segments, TRBV5-6, TRBV5-1 and TRBV20-1 among them, were found more frequent in patients than controls.

Sequencing was carried out using blood. The receptors derive from a girl between 10 and 17 years old with multiple sclerosis.

The chain has TRBV5-1 and TRBJ1-1; possibly TRBD1 for D (6 bases). The CDR3 length is 15 residues. Germline assignment: CDR1 SGHRS and CDR2 YFSETQ. V dropped 5 bases and J dropped 0 bases, with 14 bases sitting between them. In nucleotides, the CDR3 is TGCGCCAGCAGTTTCCGGACAGAAATGAACACTGAAGCTTTCTTT. Translation gives CASSFRTEMNTEAFF. The variable domain in full, with the rest retrieved from reference TRBV5-1 and TRBJ1-1, is KAGVTQTPRYLIKTRGQQVTLSCSPISGHRSVSWYQQTPGQGLQFLFEYFSETQRNKGNFPGRFSGRQFSNSRSEMNVSTLELGDSALYLCASSFRTEMNTEAFFGQGTRLTVV.

This clonotype was seen a single time. The chain joins TRBV9 to TRBJ2-7; 8 positions agree with TRBD2. This CDR3 comprises 13 residues. Germline loops: CDR1 SGDLS, CDR2 YYNGEE. The trim removed 0 bases at V and 6 bases at J, leaving 2 bases unmatched. CDR3 DNA sequence: TGTGCCAGCAGCGTAGTTGGGACTAGCGAGCAGTACTTC. The encoded protein is CASSVVGTSEQYF.

This chain connects TRBV12-3 or TRBV12-4 to TRBJ2-5; 9 nucleotides agree with TRBD1. With the DNA end fitting TRBJ2-7 better, the J assignment may be wrong. CDR3 length: 15 amino acids. The CDR3 sequence: CASSSRGDRVNEQYF. The CDR3 region has the DNA TGTGCCAGCAGTTCCCGGGGGGACAGGGTTAACGAGCAGTACTTC.

V usage is TRBV18 and J usage is TRBJ2-7; 12 nucleotides match TRBD2. The J call may be mistaken, given a closer DNA end match to TRBJ2-5. The CDR3 extends over 15 amino acids. In germline, CDR1 is KGHSH, CDR2 LQKENI. DNA for the CDR3: TGTGCCAGCTCAACAGGACTAGCGGGACGAGAGACCCAGTACTTC. Translation gives CASSTGLAGRETQYF.

J is TRBJ1-1 and V is TRBV12-5; a possible D gene is TRBD1 (5 bases). The germline V gene has CDR1 LGHNT and CDR2 FRNRAP. Trimming took 1 base from V and 8 from J, leaving 11 bases between them. This CDR3 region has 13 residues. The CDR3 coding sequence is TGTGCTAGTGGTTTGGCTAGGACAACAGAAGCTTTCTTT. Amino acid sequence: CASGLARTTEAFF.

The V gene is TRBV12-3 or TRBV12-4, the J gene TRBJ1-4; 9 bases agree with TRBD1. V shed 4 bases, J shed 8 bases, and the junction held 11 bases outside the gene matches. The CDR3 spans 16 residues. CDR3 nucleotide sequence: TGTGCCAGCAGTTGGGCCCGGGGACAGGGTGGGGAAAAACTGTTTTTT. Its translation is CASSWARGQGGEKLFF.

This clonotype was recorded a few times. At one end the junction does not follow the germline gene, possibly because of a read error. V is TRBV5-1 and J is TRBJ2-5, with D tentatively TRBD2 (5 bases). The germline gives CDR1 SGHRS, CDR2 YFSETQ. This CDR3 contains 13 residues. The CDR3 loop is CASSLVSEETQYF. The DNA of the CDR3 is TGTGCCAGCAGCTTGGTTAGCGAAGAGACCCAGTACTTC.

This clonotype was picked up a small number of times. V and J are TRBV20-1 and TRBJ2-5, with D possibly TRBD2 on 5 matching bases. Trimming stripped 3 bases from V and 5 bases from J, with 13 bases between. The CDR3 totals 13 residues. Germline lookup yields CDR1 DFQATT and CDR2 SNEGSKA (reference sequence). The CDR3 reads CSASDPGSETQYF. The CDR3 region has the DNA TGCAGTGCTAGCGACCCGGGGTCGGAGACCCAGTACTTC.